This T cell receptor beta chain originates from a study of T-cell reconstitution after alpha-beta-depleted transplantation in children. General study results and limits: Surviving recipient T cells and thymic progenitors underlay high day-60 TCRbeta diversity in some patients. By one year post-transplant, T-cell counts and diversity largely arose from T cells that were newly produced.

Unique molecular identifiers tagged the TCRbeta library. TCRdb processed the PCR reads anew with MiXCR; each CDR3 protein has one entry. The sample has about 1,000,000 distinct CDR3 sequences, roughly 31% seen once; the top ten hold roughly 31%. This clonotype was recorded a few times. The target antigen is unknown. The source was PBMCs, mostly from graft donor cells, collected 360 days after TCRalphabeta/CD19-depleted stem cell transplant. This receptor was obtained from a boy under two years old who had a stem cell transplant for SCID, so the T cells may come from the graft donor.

The CDR3 region has the DNA TGCGCCAGCAGCTTCGTGGCAGGGGGCTCCTACGAGCAGTACTTC. Its protein product is CASSFVAGGSYEQYF. The chain employs TRBV5-1 and TRBJ2-7; 7 positions agree with TRBD1. Per germline, CDR1 SGHRS and CDR2 YFSETQ. V shed 2 bases and J 0 bases; nucleotides not matched to a gene: 5. The CDR3 sequence is 15 residues long. Drawing the rest from reference TRBV5-1 and TRBJ2-7, the complete variable domain is KAGVTQTPRYLIKTRGQQVTLSCSPISGHRSVSWYQQTPGQGLQFLFEYFSETQRNKGNFPGRFSGRQFSNSRSEMNVSTLELGDSALYLCASSFVAGGSYEQYFGPGTRLTVT.